The present T cell receptor beta chain was sequenced within a study of CD8+CD57+ T cells in acquired aplastic anemia. Turning to the study itself: Among healthy donors, CD4+ cells averaged about 11 million reads.

This CDR3 has 14 residues. The V gene end was trimmed by 2 bases and the J gene end by 3 bases; junction bases not matched to a gene: 5. Germline V gene sequence: CDR1 SGHRS, CDR2 YFSETQ. This clonotype was detected many times. Its antigen is undetermined. TCR beta VDJ combinations and CDR3 sequences were profiled from genomic DNA. TCRdb reprocessed the reads via MiXCR and lists one record per CDR3 protein. Among about 210,000 distinct CDR3 sequences, about 37% were seen once, and the ten largest hold 0.9% to 1.2%. General study results and limits: A set of around 30 CD8+ CDR3 sequences was shared between patients and controls, and these sequences appeared highly expressed in patients.

Sequenced input: sorted CD4+, CD8+, or CD8+CD57+ T cells (not recorded which) from PBMCs. The source is a human donor in good health, serving as a control. This chain uses TRBV5-1 with TRBJ2-7; 7 nucleotides line up with TRBD1. The CDR3 sequence is CASSFGTDNYEQYF. CDR3 nucleotides: TGCGCCAGCAGCTTCGGGACAGATAACTACGAGCAGTACTTC. Full variable domain (missing parts from reference TRBV5-1 and TRBJ2-7): KAGVTQTPRYLIKTRGQQVTLSCSPISGHRSVSWYQQTPGQGLQFLFEYFSETQRNKGNFPGRFSGRQFSNSRSEMNVSTLELGDSALYLCASSFGTDNYEQYFGPGTRLTVT.